This T cell receptor beta chain stems from a study of post-analysis software for immune sequencing data. This CDR3 spans 17 amino acids. V gave up 0 bases and J gave up 2 bases; unmatched junction bases: 3. Per the germline V gene, CDR1 is SGHVS and CDR2 is FQNEAQ. Unique molecular identifiers had been added to the TCR beta cDNA libraries. TCRdb re-analysed the PCR reads in MiXCR, keeping a single row per CDR3 protein. The sample has hundreds of thousands of distinct CDR3 sequences, about 60% seen once. As for this clonotype: The antigen is not known.

General study results and limits: When patients were compared with controls, a handful of TRBV segments were more frequent, TRBV5-6, TRBV5-1 and TRBV20-1 among them.

The V and J genes are TRBV7-8 and TRBJ2-3; the match to TRBD2 covers 12 bases. This TCR derives from a girl aged 2 to 10 with multiple sclerosis. The sequenced material came from blood. CDR3 coding DNA: TGTGCCAGCAGCTTAGCTTCTAGCGGGGGGGTCACAGATACGCAGTATTTT. Translation: CASSLASSGGVTDTQYF.